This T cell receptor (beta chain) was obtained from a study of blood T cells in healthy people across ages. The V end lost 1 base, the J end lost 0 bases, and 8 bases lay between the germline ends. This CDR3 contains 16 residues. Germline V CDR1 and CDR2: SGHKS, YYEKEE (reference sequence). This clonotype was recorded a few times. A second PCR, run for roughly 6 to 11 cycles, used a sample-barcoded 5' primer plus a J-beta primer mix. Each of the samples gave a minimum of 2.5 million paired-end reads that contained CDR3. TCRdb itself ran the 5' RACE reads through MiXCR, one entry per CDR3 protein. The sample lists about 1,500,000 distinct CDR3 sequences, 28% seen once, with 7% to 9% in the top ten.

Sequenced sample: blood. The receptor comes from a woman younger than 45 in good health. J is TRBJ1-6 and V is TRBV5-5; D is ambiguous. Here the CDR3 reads CASSLFGGSYNSPLHF. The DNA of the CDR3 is TGTGCCAGCAGCTTGTTTGGCGGCTCCTATAATTCACCCCTCCACTTT.